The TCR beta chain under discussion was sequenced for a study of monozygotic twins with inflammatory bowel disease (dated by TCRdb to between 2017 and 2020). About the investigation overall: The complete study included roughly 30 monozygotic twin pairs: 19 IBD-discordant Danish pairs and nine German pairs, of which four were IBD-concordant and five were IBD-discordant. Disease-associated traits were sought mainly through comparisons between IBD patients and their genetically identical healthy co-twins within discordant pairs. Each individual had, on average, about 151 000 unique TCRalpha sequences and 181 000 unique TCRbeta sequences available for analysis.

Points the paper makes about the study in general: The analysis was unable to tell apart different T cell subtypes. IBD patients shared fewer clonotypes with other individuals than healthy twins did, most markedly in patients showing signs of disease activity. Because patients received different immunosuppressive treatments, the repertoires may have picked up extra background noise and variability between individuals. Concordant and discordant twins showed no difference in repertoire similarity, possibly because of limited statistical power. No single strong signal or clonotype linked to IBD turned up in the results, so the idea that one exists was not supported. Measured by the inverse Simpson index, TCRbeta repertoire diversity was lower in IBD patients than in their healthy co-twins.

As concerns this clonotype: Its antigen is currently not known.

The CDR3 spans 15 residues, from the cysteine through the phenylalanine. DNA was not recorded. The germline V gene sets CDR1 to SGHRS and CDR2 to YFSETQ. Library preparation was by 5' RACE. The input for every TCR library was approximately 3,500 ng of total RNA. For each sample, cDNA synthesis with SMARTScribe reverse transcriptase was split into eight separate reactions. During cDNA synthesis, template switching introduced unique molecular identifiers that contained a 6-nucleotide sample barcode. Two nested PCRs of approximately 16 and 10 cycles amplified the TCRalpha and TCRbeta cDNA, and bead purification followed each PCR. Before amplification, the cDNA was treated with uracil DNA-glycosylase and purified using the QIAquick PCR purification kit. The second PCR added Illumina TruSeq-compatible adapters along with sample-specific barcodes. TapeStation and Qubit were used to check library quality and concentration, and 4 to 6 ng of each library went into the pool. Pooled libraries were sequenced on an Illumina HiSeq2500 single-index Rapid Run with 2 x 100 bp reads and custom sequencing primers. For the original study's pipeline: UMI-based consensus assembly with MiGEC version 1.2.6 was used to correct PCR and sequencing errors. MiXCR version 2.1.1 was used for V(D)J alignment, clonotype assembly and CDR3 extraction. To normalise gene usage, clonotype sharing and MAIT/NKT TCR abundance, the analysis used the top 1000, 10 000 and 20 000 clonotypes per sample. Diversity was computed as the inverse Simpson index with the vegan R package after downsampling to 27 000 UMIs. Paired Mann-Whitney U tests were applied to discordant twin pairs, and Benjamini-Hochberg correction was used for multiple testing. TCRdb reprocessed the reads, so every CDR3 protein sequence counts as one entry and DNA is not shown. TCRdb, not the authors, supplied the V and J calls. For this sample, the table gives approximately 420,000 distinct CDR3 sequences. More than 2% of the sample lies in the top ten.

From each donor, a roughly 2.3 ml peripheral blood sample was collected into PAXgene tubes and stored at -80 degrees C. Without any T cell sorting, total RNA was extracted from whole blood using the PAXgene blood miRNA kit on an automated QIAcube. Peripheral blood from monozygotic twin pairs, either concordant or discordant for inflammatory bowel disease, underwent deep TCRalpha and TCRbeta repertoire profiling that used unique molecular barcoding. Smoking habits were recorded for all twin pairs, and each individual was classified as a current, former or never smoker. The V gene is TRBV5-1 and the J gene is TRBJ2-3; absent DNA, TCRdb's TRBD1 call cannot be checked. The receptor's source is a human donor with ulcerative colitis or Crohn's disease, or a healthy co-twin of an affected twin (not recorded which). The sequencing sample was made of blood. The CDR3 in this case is CASSLAGTGIDTQYF.